The 28 T cell receptor beta chains presented below share a single source sample, sequenced in a study of cytomegalovirus exposure and HLA in healthy donors. The PCR had 60 Vbeta and 13 Jbeta primers. The method was immunoSEQ multiplex PCR; TCRdb's version includes in-frame clones alone and lacks a portion of them. Of approximately 140,000 clones listed, around 79% are singletons. The material sequenced was PBMCs. The receptor source for this set is a man in his fifties or sixties in good health and CMV-seropositive.

The V gene is TRBV6-4, the J gene TRBJ1-3; D may be TRBD1 (5 bases). V dropped 0 bases and J dropped 7 bases, with 13 bases sitting between them. Germline V gene data show CDR1 as MRHNA and CDR2 as SNTAGT. This CDR3 spans 15 amino acids. CDR3 loop: CASSDSGDSWNTIYF. The CDR3 DNA sequence: TGTGCCAGCAGTGACTCCGGCGACAGCTGGAACACCATATATTTT.

V gene TRBV7-2 combines with J gene TRBJ2-7; no reliable D call. This CDR3 contains 15 residues. CDR1 is SGHTA and CDR2 is FQGNSA in the germline V gene. V was clipped by 5 bases and J by 2 bases, with 16 bases between them. CDR3 sequence: CASSVISASPYEQYF. CDR3 nucleotide sequence: TGTGCCAGCAGCGTCATCAGCGCGAGCCCCTACGAGCAGTACTTC.

This clone was counted a few times. The J gene is TRBJ2-2, the V gene TRBV6-5; perhaps TRBD1 as D (6 bases). The CDR3 runs to 15 residues. CDR1 and CDR2 (germline): MNHEY, SVGAGI. Trimming pared 2 bases from V and 4 bases from J, leaving 11 bases between. The CDR3 reads CASSYRDTITGELFF. The CDR3 nucleotides read TGTGCCAGCAGTTACCGGGACACGATCACCGGGGAGCTGTTTTTT.

As to this clone: The sample contains more than one DNA sequence encoding this CDR3. The V call is TRBV2, the J call TRBJ2-7, with D possibly TRBD1 on 5 matching bases. V was clipped by 5 bases and J by 0 bases, with 11 bases between them. The CDR3 covers 14 residues. The V gene's germline CDR1 is SNHLY and CDR2 FYNNEI. CDR3 protein: CASSTGTGSYEQYF. The DNA of the CDR3 is TGTGCCAGCAGTACCGGAACAGGCTCCTACGAGCAGTACTTC. Filled out from reference TRBV2 and TRBJ2-7, the complete variable domain reads EPEVTQTPSHQVTQMGQEVILRCVPISNHLYFYWYRQILGQKVEFLVSFYNNEISEKSEIFDDQFSVERPDGSNFTLKIRSTKLEDSAMYFCASSTGTGSYEQYFGPGTRLTVT.

The J gene is TRBJ2-7, the V gene TRBV28; TRBD1 aligns across 7 bases. Trimming removed 5 bases from V and 2 bases from J; junction bases left unmatched: 6. Germline CDR1 is MDHEN and CDR2 is SYDVKM. There are 14 residues in the CDR3. Written as DNA, the CDR3 is TGTGCCAGCAGTATCCCCGGGACAGCCTACGAGCAGTACTTC. Translation: CASSIPGTAYEQYF.

This clone was detected only once. The rearrangement joins TRBV15 to TRBJ1-1; perhaps TRBD1 as D (5 bases). There are 15 residues in the CDR3. Germline CDR1 and CDR2: LNHNV and YYDKDF (reference sequence). Trimming left V 0 bases short and J 5 bases short, with 13 bases between. The CDR3 DNA is TGTGCCACCAGCAGAGATCAGGGAATGGGGACTGAAGCTTTCTTT. Translated, it gives CATSRDQGMGTEAFF. The full variable domain, completed using reference TRBV15 and TRBJ1-1, is DAMVIQNPRYQVTQFGKPVTLSCSQTLNHNVMYWYQQKSSQAPKLLFHYYDKDFNNEADTPDNFQSRRPNTSFCFLDIRSPGLGDTAMYLCATSRDQGMGTEAFFGQGTRLTVV.

The genes are TRBV30 and TRBJ1-6; no firm D call. The CDR3 extends over 12 amino acids. Germline V gene data show CDR1 as GTSNPN and CDR2 as SVGIG (reference sequence). Trimming cost V 3 bases and J 4 bases, with 4 bases left between them. Here the CDR3 reads CAWRQYNSPLHF. The DNA of the CDR3 is TGTGCCTGGAGACAGTATAATTCACCCCTCCACTTT.

This chain joins TRBV5-1 and TRBJ2-5; TRBD2 agrees at 14 bases. J lost 1 base, V lost 1 base, and 9 bases had no gene match. Germline V gene data show CDR1 as SGHRS and CDR2 as YFSETQ. There are 19 residues in the CDR3. CDR3 in amino acids: CASSLTGGTSGSLQETQYF. The DNA of the CDR3 is TGCGCCAGCAGCTTGACAGGAGGGACTAGCGGGAGCCTCCAAGAGACCCAGTACTTC. Full variable domain (outside the CDR3, taken from reference TRBV5-1 and TRBJ2-5): KAGVTQTPRYLIKTRGQQVTLSCSPISGHRSVSWYQQTPGQGLQFLFEYFSETQRNKGNFPGRFSGRQFSNSRSEMNVSTLELGDSALYLCASSLTGGTSGSLQETQYFGPGTRLLVL.

V gene TRBV6-1 combines with J gene TRBJ2-1; 10 nucleotides align to TRBD2. The CDR3 is made up of 18 amino acids. The germline gives CDR1 MNHNS, CDR2 SASEGT. With V trimmed by 2 bases and J by 0 bases, 7 bases remained unmatched. This CDR3 reads CASSERLAGISSYNEQFF. In DNA form, the CDR3 reads TGTGCCAGCAGTGAACGACTAGCGGGTATTAGCTCCTACAATGAGCAGTTCTTC.

The genes are TRBV6-5 and TRBJ1-2, with TRBD1 matching 7 bases. CDR1 and CDR2 (germline): MNHEY, SVGAGI. The CDR3 has 14 residues. Unmatched junction bases numbered 7, after V lost 5 bases and J lost 4 bases. CDR3 sequence reads: CASSQNRDSYGYTF. In DNA form, the CDR3 reads TGTGCCAGCAGTCAAAACCGGGACAGCTATGGCTACACCTTC.

The rearrangement links TRBV7-9 to TRBJ2-7; maybe TRBD2 (6 bases). The CDR3 spans 14 residues. Germline V CDR1 and CDR2: SEHNR, FQNEAQ (reference sequence). V was shortened by 4 bases and J by 3 bases, with 13 bases between the two germline ends. CDR3 sequence (DNA): TGTGCCAGCAGCTCCCGGGACTCTATCTACGAGCAGTACTTC. Residues: CASSSRDSIYEQYF. The whole variable domain, filled in from reference TRBV7-9 and TRBJ2-7, reads DTGVSQNPRHKITKRGQNVTFRCDPISEHNRLYWYRQTLGQGPEFLTYFQNEAQLEKSRLLSDRFSAERPKGSFSTLEIQRTEQGDSAMYLCASSSRDSIYEQYFGPGTRLTVT.

The chain links TRBV19 to TRBJ1-3; no firm D call. The germline CDR1 and CDR2 sequences are LNHDA and SQIVND (reference sequence). This CDR3 has 14 amino acids. V shed 6 bases and J shed 0 bases, with 9 bases lying between them. The CDR3 DNA reads TGTGCCAGTAGGCCGGGAGACTCTGGAAACACCATATATTTT. Translation gives CASRPGDSGNTIYF.

V and J are TRBV27 and TRBJ2-3, with TRBD2 matching 9 bases. Trimming at V came to 2 bases and at J to 5 bases, leaving 8 bases not matched to a gene. Germline CDR1 and CDR2: MNHEY and SMNVEV (reference sequence). The length of the CDR3 is 16 residues. The CDR3 region is CASSLRQGAGGDTQYF. CDR3 DNA: TGTGCCAGCAGTTTACGTCAGGGAGCGGGAGGAGATACGCAGTATTTT.

The table lists this clone with a count of one. The chain recombines TRBV9 with TRBJ1-5, with TRBD1 as a possible D gene (6 bases). The V and J ends lost 4 bases and 0 bases respectively, with 8 bases between them. Looked up from germline, CDR1 is SGDLS and CDR2 is YYNGEE. The CDR3 consists of 14 residues. CDR3 nucleotides: TGTGCCAGCAGCACGACAGGTAGCAATCAGCCCCAGCATTTT. Its protein product is CASSTTGSNQPQHF.

A few counts support this clone. The V and J genes are TRBV18 and TRBJ2-2; tentative D call: TRBD2 (5 bases). Trimming left V 2 bases short and J 5 bases short, with 6 bases between. The CDR3 extends over 13 amino acids. Germline CDR1 and CDR2: KGHSH and LQKENI. CDR3 residues: CASSPAGTGELFF. DNA of the CDR3: TGTGCCAGCTCACCAGCGGGTACCGGGGAGCTGTTTTTT.

V is TRBV10-3 and J is TRBJ1-1; D perhaps matches TRBD1 (5 bases). The germline V gene encodes CDR1 ENHRY and CDR2 SYGVKD. This CDR3 comprises 15 residues. V was trimmed by 3 bases and J by 3 bases, leaving 14 bases between them. CDR3 DNA: TGTGCCATCAGTGACGGAGACAGACCGTACACTGAAGCTTTCTTT. Translation gives CAISDGDRPYTEAFF.

The chain is built from TRBV28 and TRBJ2-5; no definite D call. V was pared by 7 bases and J by 0 bases, with 6 bases between. The CDR3 contains 12 residues. Germline V gene data show CDR1 as MDHEN and CDR2 as SYDVKM. CDR3 nucleotide sequence: TGTGCCAGCACCAGTTACCAAGAGACCCAGTACTTC. This gives the protein CASTSYQETQYF.

Here the CDR3 DNA reads TGTGCCAGCAGTTTATCTTGGGACAGGGGGGGTGAGCAGTTCTTC. Protein: CASSLSWDRGGEQFF. The chain employs TRBV27 and TRBJ2-1; 11 bases are shared with TRBD1. J was trimmed by 9 bases and V by 0 bases; bases with no gene match: 4. The CDR3 totals 15 residues. Germline V lookup: CDR1 MNHEY, CDR2 SMNVEV (reference sequence).

This clone was counted a few times. The chain is built from TRBV19 and TRBJ2-5; TRBD2 matches at 11 bases. Trimming at V came to 3 bases and at J to 5 bases, leaving 8 bases not matched to a gene. Germline loops: CDR1 LNHDA, CDR2 SQIVND (reference sequence). This CDR3 has 16 amino acids. Here the CDR3 DNA reads TGTGCCAGTAGTATTTCGGGACTAGCGGCGGGGGAGACCCAGTACTTC. Translation: CASSISGLAAGETQYF.

The chain is built from TRBV9 and TRBJ2-3; 13 positions agree with TRBD2. The germline V gene has CDR1 SGDLS and CDR2 YYNGEE. Unmatched junction bases numbered 2, after V lost 1 base and J lost 3 bases. This CDR3 has 16 residues. The CDR3 spells CASSVLGLAGTDTQYF. The CDR3 DNA follows: TGTGCCAGCAGCGTATTGGGACTAGCGGGAACAGATACGCAGTATTTT.

V is TRBV5-1 and J is TRBJ2-3; D unresolved. This CDR3 contains 15 residues. V was trimmed by 1 base and J by 4 bases, leaving 13 bases between them. Germline values: CDR1 SGHRS, CDR2 YFSETQ. CDR3 sequence: CASSLKEWVPDTQYF. CDR3 nucleotide sequence: TGCGCCAGCAGCTTGAAGGAGTGGGTCCCAGATACGCAGTATTTT.

This chain joins TRBV28 and TRBJ2-2, with 7 positions matching TRBD1. Germline V gene sequence: CDR1 MDHEN, CDR2 SYDVKM. V gave up 10 bases and J gave up 2 bases; unmatched junction bases: 19. The CDR3 is made up of 18 amino acids. The CDR3 DNA is TGTGCCACCTCTCCCCGGGACAGTTACTACTTAAACACCGGGGAGCTGTTTTTT. Translation: CATSPRDSYYLNTGELFF. Combining the CDR3 with reference TRBV28 and TRBJ2-2 gives the whole variable domain DVKVTQSSRYLVKRTGEKVFLECVQDMDHENMFWYRQDPGLGLRLIYFSYDVKMKEKGDIPEGYSVSREKKERFSLILESASTNQTSMYLCATSPRDSYYLNTGELFFGEGSRLTVL.

The chain employs TRBV5-1 and TRBJ2-7; 10 bases align to TRBD2. This CDR3 has 16 residues. Per germline, CDR1 SGHRS and CDR2 YFSETQ. Trimming took 4 bases from V and 1 from J; bases not matched to a gene: 8. CDR3 in DNA: TGCGCCAGCAGCCCACTAGGGACTAGCGCGTCCTACGAGCAGTACTTC. This translates into CASSPLGTSASYEQYF.

The table lists this clone with a count of one. The chain links TRBV27 to TRBJ1-4; 7 nucleotides agree with TRBD1. The trim removed 2 bases at V and 6 bases at J, leaving 3 bases unmatched. Germline loops: CDR1 MNHEY, CDR2 SMNVEV (reference sequence). CDR3 length: 14 residues. This CDR3 reads CASSLTDRDEKLFF. Written as DNA, the CDR3 is TGTGCCAGCAGTTTAACCGACAGGGATGAAAAACTGTTTTTT.

This sequence joins TRBV28 and TRBJ2-5; the D gene is possibly TRBD1 (6 bases). This CDR3 region has 17 residues. V dropped 4 bases and J dropped 2 bases, with 20 bases sitting between them. Germline CDR1 MDHEN, CDR2 SYDVKM. CDR3 coding DNA: TGTGCCAGCAGTTCTCCCTTACGGACAGCTCCGCAAGAGACCCAGTACTTC. Translated: CASSSPLRTAPQETQYF. Full variable domain (rest looked up from reference TRBV28 and TRBJ2-5): DVKVTQSSRYLVKRTGEKVFLECVQDMDHENMFWYRQDPGLGLRLIYFSYDVKMKEKGDIPEGYSVSREKKERFSLILESASTNQTSMYLCASSSPLRTAPQETQYFGPGTRLLVL.

V usage is TRBV6-1 and J usage is TRBJ1-2; D not certain. Trimming left V 8 bases short and J 4 bases short, with 14 bases between. Per germline, CDR1 MNHNS and CDR2 SASEGT. The CDR3 covers 13 residues. The CDR3 here is CASSQVSGYGYTF. The CDR3, as DNA: TGTGCCAGCTCCCAGGTCTCCGGCTATGGCTACACCTTC.

The chain carries TRBV6-1 and TRBJ1-4; no clear D. Germline assignment: CDR1 MNHNS and CDR2 SASEGT. This CDR3 has 10 residues. The V gene lost 3 bases and the J gene lost 10 bases, with 3 bases spanning the gap. CDR3 nucleotide sequence: TGTGCCAGCAGTGACAGAAAACTGTTTTTT. This codes for CASSDRKLFF.

V is TRBV2 and J is TRBJ2-7, with 8 bases matching TRBD2. Germline-derived CDR1 and CDR2 are SNHLY and FYNNEI. J was trimmed by 12 bases and V by 1 base; bases with no gene match: 11. There are 14 residues in the CDR3. CDR3 nucleotide sequence: TGTGCCAGCAGTGAAGGTAGCGGGAAGCCCCATCCGTACTTC. It codes for CASSEGSGKPHPYF.